This T cell receptor beta chain came from a study of molecular identifiers for immune sequencing clone quantification. Study conclusions and caveats: Reportedly, one cell's Jurkat TCR RNA was detected within 1,200,000 naive CD8 cells.

This clonotype has more than one count but fewer than ten. Antigen: not known. MiXCR, run by TCRdb on the PCR reads, gives a single entry per CDR3 protein. The table has about 630,000 distinct CDR3 sequences, over 25% seen once; the top ten hold 0.75% to 0.8%. With 10%, 30% or 50% of RNA, about 20,000 to 1,100,000 naive CD8 T cells were sequenced. Germline-derived CDR1 and CDR2 are SGHNT and YYREEE (reference sequence). This CDR3 is 16 amino acids long. V dropped 6 bases and J dropped 3; count of bases not matched to a gene: 13. Sequenced material: naive CD8+ T cells from blood, with Jurkat cell RNA spiked in. Subset in this sample: FACS-sorted CD8+CD4-CCR7+CD45RA+ naive T cells. The sequence was collected from a human donor in good health. Some libraries in this study had Jurkat cell RNA spiked in. This chain uses TRBV5-4 with TRBJ1-1, with 8 positions matching TRBD1. This CDR3 is CASTRTGLRKDTEAFF. In DNA form, the CDR3 reads TGTGCCAGCACCAGGACAGGGTTACGTAAGGACACTGAAGCTTTCTTT.